This TCR beta chain was captured in a study of T cells expressing NK-cell markers. The CDR3 totals 16 residues. From germline, CDR1 is MNHEY and CDR2 SMNVEV (reference sequence). TCRdb re-called the 5' RACE reads; one entry per CDR3 protein, DNA not given. The repertoire table contains about 550,000 distinct CDR3 sequences. This clonotype originated in a man aged 18-30 years in good health. Sequenced: blood T cells: a sorted CD56 or NKG2C T cell subset, CD4+ or CD8+ T cells, or bulk PBMC T cells (not recorded which). This sequence joins TRBV27 and TRBJ2-5; there is no DNA to check the TCRdb D call of TRBD1. CDR3 sequence reads: CASSLGGQGVRETQYF.